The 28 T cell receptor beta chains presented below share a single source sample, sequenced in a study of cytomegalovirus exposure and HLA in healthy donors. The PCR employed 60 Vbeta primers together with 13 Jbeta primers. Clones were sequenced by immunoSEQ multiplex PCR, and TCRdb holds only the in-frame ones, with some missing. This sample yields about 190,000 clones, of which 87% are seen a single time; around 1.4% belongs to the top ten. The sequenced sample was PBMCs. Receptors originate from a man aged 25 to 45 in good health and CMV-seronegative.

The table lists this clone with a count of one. The CDR3 reads CASGQQGANTEAFF. In nucleotides, the CDR3 is TGCGCCAGCGGCCAACAGGGCGCGAACACTGAAGCTTTCTTT. The J gene is TRBJ1-1, the V gene TRBV5-1; D perhaps matches TRBD1 (6 bases). CDR1 is SGHRS and CDR2 is YFSETQ in the germline V gene. The CDR3 length is 14 residues. The V end lost 7 bases, the J end lost 1 base, and 14 bases lay between the germline ends.

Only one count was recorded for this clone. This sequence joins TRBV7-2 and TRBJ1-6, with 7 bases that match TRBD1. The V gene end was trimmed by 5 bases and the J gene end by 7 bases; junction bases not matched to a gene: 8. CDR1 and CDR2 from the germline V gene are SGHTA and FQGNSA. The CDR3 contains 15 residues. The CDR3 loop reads CASSPTGTRNSPLHF. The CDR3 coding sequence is TGTGCCAGCAGCCCGACAGGGACGCGGAATTCACCCCTCCACTTT.

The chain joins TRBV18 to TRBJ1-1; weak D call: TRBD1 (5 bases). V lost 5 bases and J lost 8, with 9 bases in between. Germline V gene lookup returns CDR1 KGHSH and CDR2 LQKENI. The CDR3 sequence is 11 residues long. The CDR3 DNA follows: TGTGCCAGCTCAAACAGGATAGAAGCTTTCTTT. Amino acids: CASSNRIEAFF.

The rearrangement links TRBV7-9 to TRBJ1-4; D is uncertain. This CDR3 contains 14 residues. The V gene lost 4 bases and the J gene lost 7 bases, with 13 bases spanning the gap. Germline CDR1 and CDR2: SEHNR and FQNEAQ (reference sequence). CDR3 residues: CASSSRGSGEKLFF. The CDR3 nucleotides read TGTGCCAGCAGCTCCAGAGGTTCCGGTGAAAAACTGTTTTTT.

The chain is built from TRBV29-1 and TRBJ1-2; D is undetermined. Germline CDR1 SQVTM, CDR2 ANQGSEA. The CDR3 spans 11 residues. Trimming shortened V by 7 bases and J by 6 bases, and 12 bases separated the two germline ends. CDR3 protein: CSAVSQDGYTF. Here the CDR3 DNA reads TGCAGCGCCGTTTCACAAGATGGCTACACCTTC.

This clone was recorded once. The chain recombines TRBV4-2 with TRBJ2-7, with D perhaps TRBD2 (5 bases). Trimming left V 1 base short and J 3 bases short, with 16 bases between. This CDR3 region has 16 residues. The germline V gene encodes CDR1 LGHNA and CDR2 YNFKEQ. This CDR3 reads CASSQGLRTQDYEQYF. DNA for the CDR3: TGTGCCAGCAGCCAAGGGCTCAGGACTCAGGACTACGAGCAGTACTTC.

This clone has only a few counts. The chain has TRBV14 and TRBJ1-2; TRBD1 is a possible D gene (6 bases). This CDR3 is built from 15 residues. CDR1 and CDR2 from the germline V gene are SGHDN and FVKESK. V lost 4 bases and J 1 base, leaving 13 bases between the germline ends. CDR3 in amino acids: CASSPRTVYNYGYTF. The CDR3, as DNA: TGTGCCAGCAGCCCTAGGACAGTTTATAACTATGGCTACACCTTC.

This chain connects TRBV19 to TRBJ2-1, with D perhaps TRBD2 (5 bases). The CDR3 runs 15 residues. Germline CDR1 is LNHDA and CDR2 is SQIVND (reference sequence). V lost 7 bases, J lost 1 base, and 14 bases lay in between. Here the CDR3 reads CASTRAAISYNEQFF. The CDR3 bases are TGTGCCAGTACCCGAGCGGCTATTTCCTACAATGAGCAGTTCTTC.

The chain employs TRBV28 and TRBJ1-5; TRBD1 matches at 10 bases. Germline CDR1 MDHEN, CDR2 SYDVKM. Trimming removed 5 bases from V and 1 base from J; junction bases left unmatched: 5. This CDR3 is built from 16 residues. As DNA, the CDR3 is TGTGCCAGCAGTGAGGGGACAGGGGTGAGCAATCAGCCCCAGCATTTT. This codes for CASSEGTGVSNQPQHF.

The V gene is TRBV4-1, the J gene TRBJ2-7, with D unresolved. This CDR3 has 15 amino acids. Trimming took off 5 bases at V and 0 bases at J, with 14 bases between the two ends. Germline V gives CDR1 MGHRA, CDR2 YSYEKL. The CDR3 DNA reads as TGCGCCAGCAGCGCGTCTCCCTACCTCTCCTACGAGCAGTACTTC. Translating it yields CASSASPYLSYEQYF.

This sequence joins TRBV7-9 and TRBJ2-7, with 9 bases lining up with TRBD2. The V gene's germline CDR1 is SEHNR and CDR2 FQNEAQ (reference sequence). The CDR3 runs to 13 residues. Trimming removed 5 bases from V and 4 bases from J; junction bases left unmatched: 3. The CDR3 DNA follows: TGTGCCAGCAGCCCGACTAGCGGATACGAGCAGTACTTC. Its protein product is CASSPTSGYEQYF.

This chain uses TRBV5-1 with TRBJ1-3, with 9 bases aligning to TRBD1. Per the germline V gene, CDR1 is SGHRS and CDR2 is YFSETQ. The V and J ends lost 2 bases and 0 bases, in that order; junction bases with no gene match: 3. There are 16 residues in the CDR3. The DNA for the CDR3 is TGCGCCAGCAGCTTACAGGGGGCCTTCTCTGGAAACACCATATATTTT. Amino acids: CASSLQGAFSGNTIYF. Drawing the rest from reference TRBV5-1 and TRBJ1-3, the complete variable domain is KAGVTQTPRYLIKTRGQQVTLSCSPISGHRSVSWYQQTPGQGLQFLFEYFSETQRNKGNFPGRFSGRQFSNSRSEMNVSTLELGDSALYLCASSLQGAFSGNTIYFGEGSWLTVV.

The chain's CDR3 is CASSYTGGETQYF. The DNA of the CDR3 is TGTGCCAGCAGTTATACAGGGGGAGAGACCCAGTACTTC. The chain is built from TRBV6-5 and TRBJ2-5; 8 bases align to TRBD1. The germline CDR1 and CDR2 sequences are MNHEY and SVGAGI. With 3 bases clipped from V and 4 bases from J, the junction kept 1 base outside the gene matches. The CDR3 runs to 13 residues.

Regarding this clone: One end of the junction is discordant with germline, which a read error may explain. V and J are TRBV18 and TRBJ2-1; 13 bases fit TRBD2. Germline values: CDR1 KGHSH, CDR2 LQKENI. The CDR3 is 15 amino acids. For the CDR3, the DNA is TGTGCCAGCTCATCGCCGGGACTAGCGGGAAATGGGCAGTTCTTC. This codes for CASSSPGLAGNGQFF. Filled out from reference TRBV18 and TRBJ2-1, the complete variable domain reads NAGVMQNPRHLVRRRGQEARLRCSPMKGHSHVYWYRQLPEEGLKFMVYLQKENIIDESGMPKERFSAEFPKEGPSILRIQQVVRGDSAAYFCASSSPGLAGNGQFFGPGTRLTVL.

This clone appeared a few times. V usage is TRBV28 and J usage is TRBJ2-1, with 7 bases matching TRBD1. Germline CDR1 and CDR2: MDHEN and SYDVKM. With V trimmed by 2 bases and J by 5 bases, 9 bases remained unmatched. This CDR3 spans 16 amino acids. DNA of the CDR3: TGTGCCAGCAGTTTAAGAGGGGGCGCGAGCGACAATGAGCAGTTCTTC. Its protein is CASSLRGGASDNEQFF.

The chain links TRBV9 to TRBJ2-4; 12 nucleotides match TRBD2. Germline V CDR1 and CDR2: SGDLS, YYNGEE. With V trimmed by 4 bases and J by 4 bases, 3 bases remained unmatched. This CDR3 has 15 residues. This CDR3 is CASSLGLAGKNIQYF. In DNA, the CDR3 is TGTGCCAGCAGCCTAGGACTAGCGGGGAAAAACATTCAGTACTTC.

The DNA for the CDR3 is TGTGCCAGCAGTTACGCGGGGGACTTCTATGGCTACACCTTC. As protein: CASSYAGDFYGYTF. V gene TRBV6-5 combines with J gene TRBJ1-2; possibly TRBD1 for D (5 bases). CDR1 and CDR2 (germline): MNHEY, SVGAGI. The CDR3 is made up of 14 amino acids. Trimming took 2 bases from V and 4 from J, leaving 11 bases between them.

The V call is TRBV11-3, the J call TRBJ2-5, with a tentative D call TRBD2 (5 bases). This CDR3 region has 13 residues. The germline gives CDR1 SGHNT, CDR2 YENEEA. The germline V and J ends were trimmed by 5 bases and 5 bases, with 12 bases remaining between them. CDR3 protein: CASSARVSETQYF. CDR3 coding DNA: TGTGCCAGCAGCGCGCGGGTCTCGGAGACCCAGTACTTC.

CDR3 nucleotides: TGCGCCAGCAGCCAAGATCGTGGCAGAAATCAGCCCCAGCATTTT. It encodes CASSQDRGRNQPQHF. The genes are TRBV4-3 and TRBJ1-5; D not resolved. The CDR3 is made up of 15 amino acids. Germline assignment: CDR1 LGHNA and CDR2 YSLEER. The ends were cut back, 0 bases at V and 4 bases at J, with 10 bases in the middle.

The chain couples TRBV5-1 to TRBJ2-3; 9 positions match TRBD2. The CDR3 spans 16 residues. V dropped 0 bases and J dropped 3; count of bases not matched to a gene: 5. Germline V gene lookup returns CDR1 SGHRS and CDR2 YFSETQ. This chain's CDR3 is CASSLAGGGATDTQYF. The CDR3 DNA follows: TGCGCCAGCAGCTTGGCTGGCGGGGGGGCGACAGATACGCAGTATTTT.

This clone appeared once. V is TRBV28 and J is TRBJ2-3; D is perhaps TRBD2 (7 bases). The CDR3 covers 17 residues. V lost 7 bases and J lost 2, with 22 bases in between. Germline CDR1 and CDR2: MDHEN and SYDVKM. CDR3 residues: CASTPPWGGGPTDTQYF. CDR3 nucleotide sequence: TGTGCCAGCACCCCACCGTGGGGCGGGGGCCCCACAGATACGCAGTATTTT.

CDR3 DNA sequence: TGCGCCAGCAGCTTGGGGGTTGGGGGCGTCGGGGTTACTGAAGCTTTCTTT. This codes for CASSLGVGGVGVTEAFF. The chain recombines TRBV5-1 with TRBJ1-1; D possibly corresponds to TRBD1 (6 bases). The CDR3 runs 17 residues. Germline values: CDR1 SGHRS, CDR2 YFSETQ. With 0 bases removed from V and 5 bases from J, the gap between germline ends came to 20 bases.

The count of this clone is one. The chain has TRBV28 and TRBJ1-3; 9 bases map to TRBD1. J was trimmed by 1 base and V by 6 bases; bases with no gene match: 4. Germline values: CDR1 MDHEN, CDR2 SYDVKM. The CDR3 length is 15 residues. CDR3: CASSLQGASGNTIYF. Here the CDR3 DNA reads TGTGCCAGCAGCTTACAGGGGGCTTCTGGAAACACCATATATTTT.

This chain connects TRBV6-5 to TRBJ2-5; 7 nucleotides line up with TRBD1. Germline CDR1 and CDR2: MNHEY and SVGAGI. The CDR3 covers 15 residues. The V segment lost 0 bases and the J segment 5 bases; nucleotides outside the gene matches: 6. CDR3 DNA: TGTGCCAGCAGTTACTCGAAGGGCAGGGGGGAGACCCAGTACTTC. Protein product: CASSYSKGRGETQYF.

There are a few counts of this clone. CDR3 in DNA: TGTGCCAGCAGCGTAGGGCCGGGACTAGGGGACGAGCAGTACTTC. It yields the protein CASSVGPGLGDEQYF. The chain carries TRBV9 and TRBJ2-7; 8 nucleotides align to TRBD2. V lost 0 bases and J lost 5; bases outside the gene matches: 7. Germline loops: CDR1 SGDLS, CDR2 YYNGEE. This CDR3 region has 15 residues.

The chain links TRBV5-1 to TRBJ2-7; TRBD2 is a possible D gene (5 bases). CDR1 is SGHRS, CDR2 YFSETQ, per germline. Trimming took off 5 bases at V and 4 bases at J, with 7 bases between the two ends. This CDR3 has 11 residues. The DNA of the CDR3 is TGCGCCAGCAGTAGCGTGTACGAGCAGTACTTC. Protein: CASSSVYEQYF.

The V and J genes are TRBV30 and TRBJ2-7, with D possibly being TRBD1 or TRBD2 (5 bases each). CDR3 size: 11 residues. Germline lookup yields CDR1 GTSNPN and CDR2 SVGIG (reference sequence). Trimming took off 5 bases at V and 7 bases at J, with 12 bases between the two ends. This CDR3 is CAWGDRGEQYF. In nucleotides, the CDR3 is TGTGCCTGGGGTGACAGAGGGGAGCAGTACTTC.

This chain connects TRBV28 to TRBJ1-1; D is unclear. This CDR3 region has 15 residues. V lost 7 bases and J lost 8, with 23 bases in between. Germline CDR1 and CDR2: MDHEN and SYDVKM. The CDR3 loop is CASIPPAGGNPEAFF. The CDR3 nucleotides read TGTGCCAGCATACCCCCGGCAGGAGGAAATCCGGAAGCTTTCTTT. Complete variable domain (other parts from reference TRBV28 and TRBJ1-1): DVKVTQSSRYLVKRTGEKVFLECVQDMDHENMFWYRQDPGLGLRLIYFSYDVKMKEKGDIPEGYSVSREKKERFSLILESASTNQTSMYLCASIPPAGGNPEAFFGQGTRLTVV.